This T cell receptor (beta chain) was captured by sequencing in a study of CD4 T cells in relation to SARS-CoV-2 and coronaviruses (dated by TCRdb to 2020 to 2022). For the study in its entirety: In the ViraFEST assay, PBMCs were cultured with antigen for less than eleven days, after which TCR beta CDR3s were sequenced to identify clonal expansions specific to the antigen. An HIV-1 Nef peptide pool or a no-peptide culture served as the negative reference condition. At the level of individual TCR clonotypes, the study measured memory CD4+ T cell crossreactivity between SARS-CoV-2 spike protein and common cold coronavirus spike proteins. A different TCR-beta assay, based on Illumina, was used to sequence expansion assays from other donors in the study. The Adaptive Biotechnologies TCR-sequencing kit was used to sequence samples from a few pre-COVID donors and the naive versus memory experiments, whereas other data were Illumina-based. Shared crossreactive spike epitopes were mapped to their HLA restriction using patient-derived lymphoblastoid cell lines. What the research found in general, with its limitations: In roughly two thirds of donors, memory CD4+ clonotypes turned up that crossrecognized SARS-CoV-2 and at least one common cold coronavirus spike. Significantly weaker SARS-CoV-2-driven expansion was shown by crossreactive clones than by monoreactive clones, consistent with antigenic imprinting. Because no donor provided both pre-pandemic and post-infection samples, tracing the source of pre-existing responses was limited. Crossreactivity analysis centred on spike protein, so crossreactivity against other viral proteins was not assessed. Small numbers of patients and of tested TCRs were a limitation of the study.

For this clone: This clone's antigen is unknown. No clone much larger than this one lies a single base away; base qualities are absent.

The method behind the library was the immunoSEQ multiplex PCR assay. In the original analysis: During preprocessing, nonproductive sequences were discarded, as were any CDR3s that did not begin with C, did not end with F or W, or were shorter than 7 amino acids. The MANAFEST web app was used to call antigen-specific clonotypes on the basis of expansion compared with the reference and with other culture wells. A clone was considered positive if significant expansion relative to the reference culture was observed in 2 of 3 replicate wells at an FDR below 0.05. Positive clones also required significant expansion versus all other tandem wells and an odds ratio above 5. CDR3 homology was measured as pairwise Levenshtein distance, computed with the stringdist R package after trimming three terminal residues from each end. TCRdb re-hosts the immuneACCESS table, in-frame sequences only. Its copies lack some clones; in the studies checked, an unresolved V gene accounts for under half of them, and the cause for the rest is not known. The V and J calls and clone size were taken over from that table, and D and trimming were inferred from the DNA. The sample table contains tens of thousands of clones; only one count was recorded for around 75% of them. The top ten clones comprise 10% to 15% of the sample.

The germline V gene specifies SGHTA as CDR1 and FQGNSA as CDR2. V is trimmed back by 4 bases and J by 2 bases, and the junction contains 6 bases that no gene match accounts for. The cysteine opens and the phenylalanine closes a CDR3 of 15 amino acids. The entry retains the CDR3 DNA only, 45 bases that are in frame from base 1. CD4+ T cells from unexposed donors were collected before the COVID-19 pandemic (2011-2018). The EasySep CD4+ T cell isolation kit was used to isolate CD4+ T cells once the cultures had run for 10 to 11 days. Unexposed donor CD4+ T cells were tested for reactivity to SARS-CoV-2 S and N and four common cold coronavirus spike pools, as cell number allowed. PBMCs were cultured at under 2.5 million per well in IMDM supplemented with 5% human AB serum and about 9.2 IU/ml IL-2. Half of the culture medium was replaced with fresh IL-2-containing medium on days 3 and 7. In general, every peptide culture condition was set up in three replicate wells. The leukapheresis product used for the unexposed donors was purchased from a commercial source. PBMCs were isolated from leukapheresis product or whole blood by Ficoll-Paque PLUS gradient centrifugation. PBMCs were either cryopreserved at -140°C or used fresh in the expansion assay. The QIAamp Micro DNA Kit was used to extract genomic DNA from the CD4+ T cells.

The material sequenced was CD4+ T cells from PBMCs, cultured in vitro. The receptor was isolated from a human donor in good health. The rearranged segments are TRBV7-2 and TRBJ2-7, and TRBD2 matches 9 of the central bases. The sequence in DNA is TGTGCCAGCAGCTCTGATGGCGGGAGGGCCTACGAGCAGTACTTC. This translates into CASSSDGGRAYEQYF.